This is a list of T cell receptor beta chains from one sample in a study of T cell responses to AZD1222 COVID-19 vaccine. Clones were read by immunoSEQ multiplex PCR, and TCRdb kept only the in-frame ones, dropping some. The sample lists about 160,000 clones, approximately 92% seen once, with 3% to 3.5% in the top ten. The starting material was peripheral blood, obtained 28 days after the second AZD1222 dose. These receptors were taken from an adult who received the AZD1222 COVID-19 vaccine. CDR3s include the opening cysteine and the closing phenylalanine or tryptophan. A D gene is named only where the DNA matches it firmly. Part of the rows lack a size; the others show once, few, many or a class for expanded clones.

CDR3 protein	CDR3 DNA	D gene	V gene	J gene	clone size
CASRASGEVYEQYF	TGTGCCAGTAGAGCTAGCGGGGAGGTCTACGAGCAGTACTTC	TRBD2	TRBV19	TRBJ2-7	.
CASRTGTRKNEQFF	TGTGCCAGCAGAACCGGGACTCGCAAAAATGAGCAGTTCTTC	.	TRBV6-5	TRBJ2-1	.
CASSESGSGVGYTF	TGCGCCAGCAGTGAGTCAGGGTCTGGAGTTGGCTACACCTTC	.	TRBV10-2	TRBJ1-2	.
CASSLPGDSPLHF	TGCGCCAGCAGCTTGCCGGGGGATTCACCCCTCCACTTT	.	TRBV5-1	TRBJ1-6	.
CASSYSGSSGNTIYF	TGTGCCAGCAGTTATTCAGGCAGCTCTGGAAACACCATATATTTT	.	TRBV6-5	TRBJ1-3	once
CASSQRRPPGNTEAFF	TGTGCCAGCAGCCAAAGACGGCCTCCAGGGAACACTGAAGCTTTCTTT	.	TRBV4-2	TRBJ1-1	.
CASRTSNTGELFF	TGTGCCAGCAGGACTAGCAACACCGGGGAGCTGTTTTTT	TRBD2	TRBV2	TRBJ2-2	.
CSAGSYEQYF	TGCAGTGCTGGATCGTACGAGCAGTACTTC	.	TRBV20-1	TRBJ2-7	.
CASSQDPGGYSPLHF	TGTGCCAGCAGCCAAGACCCGGGCGGGTATTCACCCCTCCACTTT	.	TRBV14	TRBJ1-6	.
CASNGLAGGPNTGELFF	TGTGCCAGCAATGGACTAGCGGGAGGGCCTAACACCGGGGAGCTGTTTTTT	TRBD2	TRBV4-2	TRBJ2-2	.
CASSVQIATGELFF	TGTGCCAGCAGTGTTCAGATAGCCACCGGGGAGCTGTTTTTT	.	TRBV2	TRBJ2-2	.
CASSGQGYEQYF	TGTGCCAGCTCTGGACAGGGGTACGAGCAGTACTTC	TRBD1	TRBV2	TRBJ2-7	.
CASSQDLVGGRREQYF	TGTGCCAGCAGCCAAGATCTAGTGGGAGGCCGCCGGGAGCAGTACTTC	.	TRBV4-2	TRBJ2-7	.
CASIPGQSFSGNTIYF	TGTGCCAGCATCCCGGGACAGTCCTTCTCTGGAAACACCATATATTTT	TRBD1	TRBV2	TRBJ1-3	.
CAWSPRETQYF	TGTGCCTGGAGTCCCCGAGAGACCCAGTACTTC	.	TRBV30	TRBJ2-5	.
CASSYSGSSGNTIYF	TGTGCCAGCAGTTACTCGGGGAGCTCTGGAAACACCATATATTTT	.	TRBV6-5	TRBJ1-3	.
CASSLDQRLDF	TGTGCCAGCAGCCTGGACCAGCGACTGGACTTC	.	TRBV2	TRBJ2-7	.
CASSWGAYTKETQYF	TGTGCCAGCAGCTGGGGGGCCTATACCAAAGAGACCCAGTACTTC	.	TRBV13	TRBJ2-5	once
CATSDSLEPTLRGTTNYGYTF	TGTGCCACCAGTGATAGCCTGGAACCCACTCTCAGGGGAACCACTAACTATGGCTACACCTTC	.	TRBV24-1	TRBJ1-2	few
CASSILGTDTQYF	TGTGCCAGTAGTATTTTGGGAACAGATACGCAGTATTTT	.	TRBV19	TRBJ2-3	.
CASSQKTGFQNIQYF	TGTGCCAGCAGTCAAAAAACAGGGTTCCAAAACATTCAGTACTTC	.	TRBV27	TRBJ2-4	.
CASSLGQGVSPLHF	TGTGCCAGCAGTCTAGGACAGGGGGTTTCACCCCTCCACTTT	TRBD1	TRBV6-5	TRBJ1-6	.
CASSSLLGEQYF	TGTGCCAGCAGCTCCCTACTTGGGGAGCAGTACTTC	.	TRBV7-8	TRBJ2-7	.